The rows below give T cell receptor beta chains drawn from one sample of a study of blood T cells in healthy people across ages. TCRdb fed the 5' RACE reads into MiXCR, producing one record per CDR3 protein. The table has 1,500,000 or so distinct CDR3 sequences, around 59% seen once. Sequencing input: blood. Receptors were obtained from a man aged 18 to 29 in good health. Each CDR3 is given with its conserved first and last residue. D genes are given only for firm matches. Clone size is given for some rows only: seen once, a few or many times, or a class if the clone is expanded.

cdr3_length,d_call,clone_size,j_call,v_call,cdr3_nt,cdr3_aa
16,TRBD1,once,TRBJ1-3,TRBV15,TGTGCCACCAGCAGACCAATGACAGGGACGGGGGACACCATATATTTT,CATSRPMTGTGDTIYF
15,TRBD2,NA,TRBJ2-1,TRBV12-3/TRBV12-4,TGTGCCAGCAGTCCCAGACTAGCGGCGGCGTTTGAGCAGTTCTTC,CASSPRLAAAFEQFF
15,NA,NA,TRBJ2-1,TRBV14,TGTGCCAGCAGCCAACAGACACTAGCTGGGAATGAGCAGTTCTTC,CASSQQTLAGNEQFF
17,NA,few,TRBJ1-2,TRBV28,TGTGCCAGCAGTTTTACCCTGGGGGGACGGCCCGGATATGGCTACACCTTC,CASSFTLGGRPGYGYTF
14,NA,NA,TRBJ2-5,TRBV29-1,TGCAGCGCCGAGGTGCCCTTCCAAGGGGAGACCCAGTACTTC,CSAEVPFQGETQYF
14,NA,few,TRBJ2-5,TRBV29-1,TGCAGCGTTGAACGTCCAGGACGTCAAGAGACCCAGTACTTC,CSVERPGRQETQYF
15,NA,NA,TRBJ1-2,TRBV18,TGTGCCAGCTCACCGGACAGCTACCCTAACTATGGCTACACCTTC,CASSPDSYPNYGYTF
13,TRBD2,NA,TRBJ2-5,TRBV20-1,TGCAGTGCTAGGAGCGGGAACCACAATGAGCAGTACTTC,CSARSGNHNEQYF
13,NA,NA,TRBJ1-1,TRBV4-1,TGCGCCAGCAGCCCCAGAGGGGGGGAAGGCACTTTCTTT,CASSPRGGEGTFF
17,NA,NA,TRBJ2-1,TRBV3-1,TGTGCCAGCAGCCAACTATTCCGGGACTCCCGTGTGGATGAGCAGTTCTTC,CASSQLFRDSRVDEQFF
14,TRBD2,few,TRBJ2-7,TRBV7-8,TGTGCCAGCAGCTTCCGGGGACTAGCGTACGAGCAGTACTTC,CASSFRGLAYEQYF
13,NA,few,TRBJ1-2,TRBV29-1,TGCGCGTCTGGTATGCAATCTAACTATGGCTACACCTTC,CASGMQSNYGYTF
16,NA,NA,TRBJ1-6,TRBV6-5,TGTGCCAGCAGTTACTCGCAGGGGCCAAAAAATTCACCCCTCCACTTT,CASSYSQGPKNSPLHF
14,TRBD1,NA,TRBJ2-5,TRBV20-1,TGTAGTGCTGGGACAGGGATGGTGCGGAAGACCCAGTACTTC,CSAGTGMVRKTQYF
17,NA,NA,TRBJ2-1,TRBV5-1,TGCGCCAGCAGCTTTGGTTTCTGGGGTGGAGACTACAATGAGCAGTTCTTC,CASSFGFWGGDYNEQFF
14,TRBD2,NA,TRBJ2-3,TRBV10-3,TGTGCCATCGCCGGGACTAGTCCCATGGATACGCAGTATTTT,CAIAGTSPMDTQYF
15,TRBD1,NA,TRBJ1-1,TRBV27,TGTGCCAGCAGACCCCTGACAGGGAGGGACACTGAAGCTTTCTTT,CASRPLTGRDTEAFF
11,NA,NA,TRBJ1-5,TRBV20-1,TGCAGTGCTAGAGGGGGACAACCCCAGCATTTT,CSARGGQPQHF
15,NA,NA,TRBJ2-3,TRBV3-1,TGTGCCAGCAGCCAAGATCCGGACCTCACAGATACGCAGTATTTT,CASSQDPDLTDTQYF
18,TRBD1,NA,TRBJ2-7,TRBV2,TGTGCCAGCAGTGAAGGGGGACAGGCCCCCGTATCCTCCTACGAGCAGTACTTC,CASSEGGQAPVSSYEQYF
16,TRBD2,NA,TRBJ2-5,TRBV7-2,TGTGCCGGCAGCCAAACACTAGCGGCACGTATGAAGACCCAGTACTTC,CAGSQTLAARMKTQYF
14,NA,NA,TRBJ2-4,TRBV28,TGTGCCAGCAGTTTGCAGGGGATGGAAAACATTCAGTACTTC,CASSLQGMENIQYF
13,NA,once,TRBJ2-7,TRBV30,TGTGCCTGGGGGGGACAAACTAGCTACGAGCAGTACTTC,CAWGGQTSYEQYF
17,NA,NA,TRBJ2-1,TRBV20-1,TGCAGTGCTAGAGGGGATGGGGACTTACTAGGTCTCGATGAGCAGTTCTTC,CSARGDGDLLGLDEQFF
15,NA,NA,TRBJ2-5,TRBV2,TGTGCCAGCAGTGATATGGGACTGGACCAAGAGACCCAGTACTTC,CASSDMGLDQETQYF
11,NA,NA,TRBJ1-1,TRBV12-3/TRBV12-4,TGTGCCAGCACACTAGGAAGTCCGGCTTTCTTT,CASTLGSPAFF
14,NA,NA,TRBJ1-4,TRBV12-3/TRBV12-4,TGTGCCAGCAGTTTCGGAGGCTCTAATGAAAAACTGTTTTTT,CASSFGGSNEKLFF
12,NA,NA,TRBJ1-1,TRBV30,TGTGCCTGGAACGGAGGGTACGCTGAAGCTTTCTTT,CAWNGGYAEAFF
19,TRBD2,NA,TRBJ2-5,TRBV15,TGTGCCACCAGCAGAGATTACTCCGGGACTAGCGGGAGCGCAGAGACCCAGTACTTC,CATSRDYSGTSGSAETQYF
16,TRBD2,NA,TRBJ2-3,TRBV20-1,TGCAGTGCTAGTAAGGTCCTTAGCGGGGGAACAGATACGCAGTATTTT,CSASKVLSGGTDTQYF
14,NA,NA,TRBJ2-5,TRBV11-2,TGTGCCAGCAGCCCAAGGGGACTTGTCGGGACCCAGTACTTC,CASSPRGLVGTQYF
15,TRBD2,once,TRBJ2-1,TRBV2,TGTGCCAGCAGGCCGACTAGCGGGGAGAACAATGAGCAGTTCTTC,CASRPTSGENNEQFF
14,TRBD2,NA,TRBJ2-2,TRBV9,TGTGCCAGCAGCGTAGGCGGGGGGGCCGGGGAGCTGTTTTTT,CASSVGGGAGELFF
14,NA,NA,TRBJ2-7,TRBV29-1,TGCAGCGTTGTTAGGTCAGAGAGCTCCTACGAGCAGTACTTC,CSVVRSESSYEQYF
13,NA,NA,TRBJ2-4,TRBV27,TGTGCCAGCAGTTGGGCAGGGAGAAACATTCAGTACTTC,CASSWAGRNIQYF
14,NA,NA,TRBJ2-7,TRBV20-1,TGCAGTGCTGGACAGTCCACAGGCCGCTACGAGCAGTACTTC,CSAGQSTGRYEQYF
15,TRBD1,NA,TRBJ2-2,TRBV24-1,TGTGCCACCAGTGAATCAGGGGGCTACACCGGGGAGCTGTTTTTT,CATSESGGYTGELFF
14,NA,NA,TRBJ2-7,TRBV28,TGTGCCAGCCACCATGCGGGGAGATCCTACGAGCAGTACTTC,CASHHAGRSYEQYF
12,NA,few,TRBJ2-5,TRBV25-1,TGTGCCAGCAGTGACACGATGGAGACCCAGTACTTC,CASSDTMETQYF
12,NA,NA,TRBJ2-7,TRBV4-1,TGCGCCAGCAGCCACGCCGGGGACGAGCAGTACTTC,CASSHAGDEQYF
12,TRBD1,NA,TRBJ2-4,TRBV12-3/TRBV12-4,TGTGCCAGCAATAGACAGGGGAACATTCAGTACTTC,CASNRQGNIQYF
14,NA,NA,TRBJ2-7,TRBV7-9,TGTGCCAGCAGCAAACAGGGTGGTCCCTACGAGCAGTACTTC,CASSKQGGPYEQYF
19,TRBD2,NA,TRBJ2-3,TRBV4-2,TGTGCCAGCAGCCCCCGCCTAATTGAACTAGCGGCTAGCACAGATACGCAGTATTTT,CASSPRLIELAASTDTQYF
12,NA,NA,TRBJ2-1,TRBV12-3/TRBV12-4,TGTGCCAGCAGTTATGACCACCCCGCGCAGTTCTTC,CASSYDHPAQFF
15,NA,NA,TRBJ2-7,TRBV7-3,TGTGCCAGCAGCCCCGGGGCCCTTCCCACTTACGAGCAGTACTTC,CASSPGALPTYEQYF
13,NA,NA,TRBJ2-7,TRBV2,TGTGCCAGCTGGGATTCGGGAGCAAACGAGCAGTACTTC,CASWDSGANEQYF
14,TRBD1,NA,TRBJ2-7,TRBV27,TGTGCCTCCCGGACAGGGCCAAACTCCTACGAGCAGTACTTC,CASRTGPNSYEQYF
19,TRBD2,NA,TRBJ2-7,TRBV4-2,TGTGCCAGCAGCCCATACCGACCAGGACTAGCGGTGACTACCTACGAGCAGTACTTC,CASSPYRPGLAVTTYEQYF
15,NA,NA,TRBJ2-7,TRBV14,TGTGCCAGCAGCCAAGCCGGGACACCTTTCTACGAGCAGTACTTC,CASSQAGTPFYEQYF